This T cell receptor (beta chain) is from a study of T cell changes during pregnancy in multiple sclerosis. This clone was detected once. The data were produced by immunoSEQ multiplex PCR, yet TCRdb's version contains in-frame clones alone and is incomplete. The sample contains over 50,000 clones, 85% to 95% of which appear only once. Per the germline V gene, CDR1 is SGHTA and CDR2 is FQGTGA. There are 16 residues in the CDR3. With V trimmed by 5 bases and J by 7 bases, 13 bases remained unmatched. The sequence was collected from a female donor with multiple sclerosis, enrolled in a pregnancy study. The sequenced sample was CD4+ T cells from peripheral blood mononuclear cells, obtained in the third trimester of pregnancy. V usage is TRBV7-3 and J usage is TRBJ2-1, with 8 bases that match TRBD2. This chain's CDR3 is CASSQQSGRLMNEQFF. CDR3 DNA sequence: TGTGCCAGCAGCCAGCAGAGCGGGAGATTGATGAATGAGCAGTTCTTC. Drawing the rest from reference TRBV7-3 and TRBJ2-1, the complete variable domain is GAGVSQTPSNKVTEKGKYVELRCDPISGHTALYWYRQSLGQGPEFLIYFQGTGAADDSGLPNDRFFAVRPEGSVSTLKIQRTERGDSAVYLCASSQQSGRLMNEQFFGPGTRLTVL.